Below are 18 T cell receptor beta chains sequenced from a single sample in a study of blood T cells in healthy people across ages. With a J-beta primer mix and a sample-barcoded 5' primer, a second PCR ran roughly 6 to 11 cycles. Using its own MiXCR run on the 5' RACE reads, TCRdb lists one record per CDR3 protein. The data contain 1.5 million to 2 million distinct CDR3 sequences, roughly 49% of them singletons. The sequenced sample consisted of blood. The source is a woman in her thirties or forties in good health.

The V and J genes are TRBV29-1 and TRBJ1-5, with 9 positions matching TRBD1. The CDR3 covers 14 residues. The V gene end was trimmed by 6 bases and the J gene end by 2 bases; junction bases not matched to a gene: 5. In germline, CDR1 is SQVTM, CDR2 ANQGSEA. In DNA, the CDR3 is TGCAGCGTCGAGACAGGGGGAGGCAATCAGCCCCAGCATTTT. Translation: CSVETGGGNQPQHF.

This clonotype was counted between two and nine times. This rearrangement joins TRBV13 to TRBJ2-7; 13 bases match TRBD2. Looked up from germline, CDR1 is PRHDT and CDR2 is FYEKMQ (reference sequence). This CDR3 has 15 amino acids. With V trimmed by 5 bases and J by 6 bases, 7 bases remained unmatched. For the CDR3, the DNA is TGTGCCAGCAGCCCCAGGACTAGCGGGGGACTCGAGCAGTACTTC. Amino acid sequence: CASSPRTSGGLEQYF.

The J gene is TRBJ2-5, the V gene TRBV6-6; 10 bases match TRBD2. The DNA end favors TRBJ2-7, so the J call may be wrong. Germline V CDR1 and CDR2: MNHNY, SVGAGI (reference sequence). This CDR3 region has 13 residues. CDR3: CATRGLALFEQYF. For the CDR3, the DNA is TGTGCCACTCGGGGACTAGCGTTGTTCGAGCAGTACTTC.

The J gene is TRBJ2-5, the V gene TRBV5-8; possibly TRBD1 or TRBD2 for D (5 bases each). The J call is in doubt because the DNA end fits TRBJ2-7 better. Germline CDR1 reads SGHTS; CDR2 reads YDEGEE. The length of the CDR3 is 15 residues. The DNA for the CDR3 is TGTGCCAGCAGCGTATCGAGGGACGGAGCCTACGAGCAGTACTTC. Translated: CASSVSRDGAYEQYF.

This clonotype was seen more than once but under ten times. The genes are TRBV6-5 and TRBJ1-2; TRBD1 matches at 7 bases. The germline V gene has CDR1 MNHEY and CDR2 SVGAGI. CDR3 length: 16 amino acids. V shed 7 bases and J 1 base; nucleotides not matched to a gene: 12. CDR3 region: CASTRDSHLFNYGYTF. CDR3 bases: TGTGCCAGCACAAGGGACAGCCACCTTTTTAACTATGGCTACACCTTC.

This clonotype has just a few counts. The gene calls are TRBV7-2 and TRBJ2-7; no definite D call. Between the trimmed V and J ends, which lost 0 bases and 0 bases, there was a span of 12 bases. Germline V gene sequence: CDR1 SGHTA, CDR2 FQGNSA. The CDR3 spans 16 residues. CDR3 DNA: TGTGCCAGCAGCTTAGCCCTTACCTTGAGCTCCTACGAGCAGTACTTC. Translated, it gives CASSLALTLSSYEQYF.

Only a few counts were recorded for this clonotype. The chain couples TRBV5-1 to TRBJ2-5; D tentatively reads TRBD1 or TRBD2 (5 bases each). CDR3 length equals 13 residues. Germline V gene sequence: CDR1 SGHRS, CDR2 YFSETQ. The germline V and J ends were trimmed by 6 bases and 11 bases, with 20 bases remaining between them. The DNA of the CDR3 is TGCGCCAGCAACCGGGACCGACCTGGTGAGCAGTACTTC. It codes for CASNRDRPGEQYF. The variable domain in full, with the rest retrieved from reference TRBV5-1 and TRBJ2-5, is KAGVTQTPRYLIKTRGQQVTLSCSPISGHRSVSWYQQTPGQGLQFLFEYFSETQRNKGNFPGRFSGRQFSNSRSEMNVSTLELGDSALYLCASNRDRPGEQYFGPGTRLLVL.

The chain has TRBV7-6 and TRBJ1-2; 10 bases are shared with TRBD1. The V and J ends lost 5 bases and 8 bases, in that order; junction bases with no gene match: 11. Germline values: CDR1 SGHVS, CDR2 FNYEAQ. The CDR3 is made up of 15 amino acids. The chain's CDR3 is CASSKRHGQGDGYTF. The CDR3 bases are TGTGCCAGCAGCAAACGACACGGACAGGGGGACGGCTACACCTTC.

In this sample, this clonotype turned up a few times. This chain joins TRBV5-5 and TRBJ2-3, with 8 bases lining up with TRBD2. V trimming: 5 bases; J trimming: 0 bases; junction bases outside the gene matches: 8. Germline assignment: CDR1 SGHKS and CDR2 YYEKEE (reference sequence). This CDR3 spans 16 amino acids. The CDR3 is CASRPPERGSTDTQYF. The CDR3 nucleotides read TGTGCCAGCAGGCCGCCCGAGCGGGGGAGCACAGATACGCAGTATTTT.

This chain uses TRBV20-1 with TRBJ1-5; weak D call: TRBD1 (6 bases). This CDR3 spans 14 amino acids. With 4 bases removed from V and 2 bases from J, the gap between germline ends came to 12 bases. Germline assignment: CDR1 DFQATT and CDR2 SNEGSKA (reference sequence). CDR3 DNA: TGCAGTGCTATTGAACAGGGACGCAATCAGCCCCAGCATTTT. This gives the protein CSAIEQGRNQPQHF.

This rearrangement joins TRBV5-5 to TRBJ2-7; D unclear. The CDR3 totals 15 residues. Trimming stripped 4 bases from V and 0 bases from J, with 14 bases between. CDR1 SGHKS and CDR2 YYEKEE come from the germline V gene (reference sequence). The CDR3 nucleotides read TGTGCCAGCAGCCGTGACGGCTTGAGCTCCTACGAGCAGTACTTC. This gives the protein CASSRDGLSSYEQYF.

The rearrangement links TRBV20-1 to TRBJ2-1; the match to TRBD2 covers 7 bases. Trimming cost V 6 bases and J 5 bases; bases outside gene matches: 7. The germline V gene encodes CDR1 DFQATT and CDR2 SNEGSKA (reference sequence). The CDR3 length is 13 residues. The CDR3, as DNA: TGCAGTGCGGGGTGGGGGGGAGACAATGAGCAGTTCTTC. It specifies CSAGWGGDNEQFF.

The chain has TRBV12-3 or TRBV12-4 and TRBJ2-6, with TRBD1 as a possible D gene (6 bases). The V gene lost 1 base and the J gene lost 3 bases, with 10 bases spanning the gap. This CDR3 region has 16 residues. The DNA for the CDR3 is TGTGCCAGCAGTTTAGAAACAGGGCTTGGGGCCAACGTCCTGACTTTC. This sequence encodes CASSLETGLGANVLTF.

The chain is built from TRBV7-8 and TRBJ2-3; TRBD2 might be the D (7 bases). Germline V gene lookup returns CDR1 SGHVS and CDR2 FQNEAQ. The CDR3 loop spans 18 amino acids. V lost 1 base and J 1 base, leaving 18 bases between the germline ends. The CDR3 bases are TGTGCCAGCAGCTTAGAGGGAGCTTTAGGGGGGGGCACAGATACGCAGTATTTT. Protein sequence: CASSLEGALGGGTDTQYF.

The chain uses TRBV5-1 and TRBJ2-3; TRBD1 agrees at 9 bases. Losses at the gene ends were 0 bases for V and 7 bases for J; bases not matched to a gene: 9. CDR3 size: 16 residues. CDR1 and CDR2 (germline): SGHRS, YFSETQ. CDR3: CASSLEDRGRANTQYF. The CDR3 bases are TGCGCCAGCAGCTTGGAGGACAGGGGACGAGCTAATACGCAGTATTTT.

The V call is TRBV7-2, the J call TRBJ2-3; D gene unclear. The CDR3 has 15 residues. V was cut by 3 bases and J by 5 bases, with 15 bases left in between. The germline V gene encodes CDR1 SGHTA and CDR2 FQGNSA. The CDR3 reads CASSFTGLNGDTQYF. The CDR3 nucleotides read TGTGCCAGCAGCTTCACCGGGTTGAACGGAGATACGCAGTATTTT.

This clonotype appeared a few times. The chain has TRBV5-4 and TRBJ1-2; D is possibly TRBD1 (6 bases). CDR1 is SGHNT, CDR2 YYREEE, per germline (reference sequence). Trimming took 6 bases from V and 1 from J, leaving 16 bases between them. The length of the CDR3 is 15 residues. The CDR3 DNA follows: TGTGCCAGCACCCTACGACAGGCTAATAACTATGGCTACACCTTC. Translation gives CASTLRQANNYGYTF.

The J gene is TRBJ2-1, the V gene TRBV7-8; 15 positions agree with TRBD2. Trimming cost V 4 bases and J 4 bases; bases outside gene matches: 8. Germline loops: CDR1 SGHVS, CDR2 FQNEAQ. This CDR3 is built from 18 residues. This CDR3 reads CASSSPGTSGGTYNEQFF. In DNA, the CDR3 is TGTGCCAGCAGCTCGCCCGGGACTAGCGGGGGGACTTACAATGAGCAGTTCTTC.